This TCR beta chain was recovered during a study of T cell repertoires in cytomegalovirus infection. Study information: Public TCR beta signatures indicated both CMV infection and matching HLA type. Points from the study as a whole: Ex vivo, HLA-C-restricted CMV-specific TCR beta clonotypes prevailed over the rest of the response.

This clonotype turned up a few times. What it binds is not known. Between the trimmed V and J ends, which lost 3 bases and 3 bases, there was a span of 10 bases. This CDR3 is built from 14 residues. Germline CDR1 is MDHEN and CDR2 is SYDVKM. One entry per CDR3 protein results from TCRdb running MiXCR on the reads. The sample records 200,000 to 300,000 distinct CDR3 sequences, about 12% being singletons. The TCR originated in a human donor in good health (CMV status not recorded). Some clones in this sample may be carry-over from other donors' samples. The specimen was PBMCs. This chain connects TRBV28 to TRBJ2-3, with a weak D call TRBD1 (5 bases). Here the CDR3 reads CASSFRRVTDTQYF. CDR3 DNA sequence: TGTGCCAGCAGTTTCCGCAGGGTGACAGATACGCAGTATTTT.